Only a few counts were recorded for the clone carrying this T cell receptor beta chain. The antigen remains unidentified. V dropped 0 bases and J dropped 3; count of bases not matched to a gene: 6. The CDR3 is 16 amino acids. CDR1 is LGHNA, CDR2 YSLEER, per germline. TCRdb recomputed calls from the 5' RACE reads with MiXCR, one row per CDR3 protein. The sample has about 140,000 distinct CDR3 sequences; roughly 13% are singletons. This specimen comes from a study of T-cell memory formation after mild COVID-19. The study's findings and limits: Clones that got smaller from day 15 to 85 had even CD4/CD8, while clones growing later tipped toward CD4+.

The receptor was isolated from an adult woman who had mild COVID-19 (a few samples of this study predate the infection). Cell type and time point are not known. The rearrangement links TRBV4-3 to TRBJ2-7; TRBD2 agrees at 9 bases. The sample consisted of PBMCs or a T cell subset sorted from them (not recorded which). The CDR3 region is CASSQDTTSGFYEQYF. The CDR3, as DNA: TGCGCCAGCAGCCAAGATACGACTAGCGGTTTCTACGAGCAGTACTTC.